The 25 T cell receptor beta chains below were found in one sample sequenced in a study of OX40 agonist ivuxolimab in advanced cancers. Only in-frame clones appear in the TCRdb table, and some are missing; sequencing was by immunoSEQ multiplex PCR. The table includes 30,000 to 40,000 clones, approximately 89% detected once. The material sequenced was CD4+ or CD8+ T cells sorted from blood, taken in a trial of the OX40 agonist ivuxolimab. The receptors here all came from an adult with an advanced solid tumor such as melanoma, head and neck, liver or kidney cancer.

This clone was picked up one time. The CDR3 end shows no conserved phenylalanine or tryptophan, and so a read error is likely. The rearrangement joins TRBV20-1 to TRBJ1-2; no clear D gene. Germline V gene data show CDR1 as DFQATT and CDR2 as SNEGSKA (reference sequence). V was cut by 2 bases and J by 8 bases, with 9 bases left in between. This CDR3 has 11 residues. This chain's CDR3 is CSARFNWGYTL. CDR3 nucleotide sequence: TGCAGTGCTAGATTTAACTGGGGCTACACCCTC.

The chain employs TRBV11-2 and TRBJ2-5, with D uncertain. V lost 1 base and J lost 5, with 11 bases in between. Germline V gene lookup returns CDR1 SGHAT and CDR2 FQNNGV. CDR3 size: 14 residues. CDR3 DNA sequence: TGTGCCAGCAGCTTAGCGGCGACGGCGGAGACCCAGTACTTC. Protein: CASSLAATAETQYF.

The CDR3, as DNA: TGTGCCAGTAGTATTGTAGGGCCCACAGATACGCAGTATTTT. Amino acids: CASSIVGPTDTQYF. The V and J genes are TRBV19 and TRBJ2-3; D is undetermined. CDR1 and CDR2 (germline): LNHDA, SQIVND (reference sequence). Trimming cost V 3 bases and J 2 bases, with 9 bases left between them. The CDR3 covers 14 residues. The full variable domain, completed using reference TRBV19 and TRBJ2-3, is DGGITQSPKYLFRKEGQNVTLSCEQNLNHDAMYWYRQDPGQGLRLIYYSQIVNDFQKGDIAEGYSVSREKKESFPLTVTSAQKNPTAFYLCASSIVGPTDTQYFGPGTRLTVL.

V is TRBV7-2 and J is TRBJ2-1; D remains unclear. This CDR3 contains 12 residues. The V gene's germline CDR1 is SGHTA and CDR2 FQGNSA. The germline V and J ends were trimmed by 8 bases and 14 bases, with 19 bases remaining between them. The CDR3 DNA reads TGTGCCAGCGGATTCCTTGAGAACACAGAGTTCTTC. The encoded protein is CASGFLENTEFF.

This chain uses TRBV4-3 with TRBJ1-4; D is uncertain. The CDR3 is made up of 16 amino acids. Trimming shortened V by 4 bases and J by 4 bases, and 16 bases separated the two germline ends. Germline V gene sequence: CDR1 LGHNA, CDR2 YSLEER. CDR3 sequence reads: CASSREVTAGNEKLFF. The CDR3 coding sequence is TGCGCCAGCAGCCGAGAAGTGACGGCGGGTAATGAAAAACTGTTTTTT.

The chain recombines TRBV6-5 with TRBJ2-7, with D uncertain. Trimming removed 5 bases at V and 4 bases at J, with 9 bases between. Germline CDR1 reads MNHEY; CDR2 reads SVGAGI. The CDR3 spans 12 residues. CDR3 DNA: TGTGCCAGCAGTCTCGGGTGGTACGAGCAGTACTTC. Translated, it gives CASSLGWYEQYF.

The chain carries TRBV29-1 and TRBJ2-2; no definite D call. Germline loops: CDR1 SQVTM, CDR2 ANQGSEA. CDR3 length: 14 amino acids. The V and J ends lost 1 base and 2 bases respectively, with 8 bases between them. CDR3 loop: CSVEVLENTGELFF. The CDR3 DNA follows: TGCAGCGTTGAAGTCTTAGAAAACACCGGGGAGCTGTTTTTT.

The V gene is TRBV7-2, the J gene TRBJ2-3; 7 nucleotides line up with TRBD1. CDR3 size: 15 residues. The J segment lost 1 base and the V segment lost 4 bases, leaving 5 bases of the junction unmatched. Germline CDR1 SGHTA, CDR2 FQGNSA. Here the CDR3 DNA reads TGTGCCAGCAGCTCAAGGACAGGTCGCACAGATACGCAGTATTTT. It is translated as CASSSRTGRTDTQYF.

The chain carries TRBV27 and TRBJ2-5; 10 bases are shared with TRBD2. This CDR3 is built from 17 residues. Germline trimming cut 6 bases from V and 5 bases from J; bases unmatched to any gene: 15. Germline V lookup: CDR1 MNHEY, CDR2 SMNVEV (reference sequence). CDR3 bases: TGTGCCAGCAGCCCCCGACTAGCGGGCATCGAAGTGGAGACCCAGTACTTC. Protein: CASSPRLAGIEVETQYF.

This rearrangement joins TRBV9 to TRBJ2-3; D uncertain. CDR1 and CDR2 (germline): SGDLS, YYNGEE. Trimming took off 0 bases at V and 1 base at J, with 3 bases between the two ends. This CDR3 has 13 amino acids. The CDR3, as DNA: TGTGCCAGCAGCGTAGCAGGCACAGATACGCAGTATTTT. Its translation is CASSVAGTDTQYF.

The chain employs TRBV30 and TRBJ2-5; 8 nucleotides agree with TRBD2. After removal of 4 bases from V and 3 bases from J, the junction contained 7 bases not matched to a gene. Germline V gene sequence: CDR1 GTSNPN, CDR2 SVGIG (reference sequence). The CDR3 covers 14 residues. The CDR3 here is CAWNPRGGKETQYF. CDR3 nucleotides: TGTGCCTGGAACCCCCGGGGGGGAAAAGAGACCCAGTACTTC.

The rearrangement joins TRBV6-5 to TRBJ1-4, with no clear D. The V and J ends lost 4 bases and 8 bases respectively, with 14 bases between them. Germline V gene data show CDR1 as MNHEY and CDR2 as SVGAGI. This CDR3 is 14 amino acids long. This chain's CDR3 is CASSFRQGQEKLFF. The DNA of the CDR3 is TGTGCCAGCAGTTTCAGACAAGGGCAGGAAAAACTGTTTTTT.

The CDR3 bases are TGCGCCAGCAGTGCAGGGGGTATCACTGAAGCTTTCTTT. Translated: CASSAGGITEAFF. The chain links TRBV10-1 to TRBJ1-1; TRBD1 matches at 7 bases. From germline, CDR1 is WNHNN and CDR2 SYGVQD (reference sequence). The CDR3 has 13 residues. Unmatched junction bases numbered 3, after V lost 4 bases and J lost 4 bases.

The V and J genes are TRBV11-3 and TRBJ1-1; D is undetermined. The V end was cut by 5 bases, the J end by 4 bases, with 17 bases between. CDR1 and CDR2 (germline): SGHNT, YENEEA. The CDR3 is made up of 15 amino acids. This CDR3 reads CASSPGMAGGTEAFF. The CDR3 coding sequence is TGTGCCAGCAGCCCCGGGATGGCGGGAGGCACTGAAGCTTTCTTT.

The genes are TRBV6-5 and TRBJ1-4; the match to TRBD1 covers 9 bases. Germline loops: CDR1 MNHEY, CDR2 SVGAGI. With V trimmed by 4 bases and J by 8 bases, 11 bases remained unmatched. The CDR3 has 16 amino acids. CDR3 in DNA: TGTGCCAGCAGTTCCAGACAAGGGACAGGGTTGGAAAAACTGTTTTTT. Amino acids: CASSSRQGTGLEKLFF.

V gene TRBV28 combines with J gene TRBJ1-2, with D perhaps matching TRBD1 (5 bases). This CDR3 region has 17 residues. Germline lookup yields CDR1 MDHEN and CDR2 SYDVKM. Trimming took 2 bases from V and 4 from J, leaving 20 bases between them. DNA of the CDR3: TGTGCCAGCAGTTTACCTTGGGCAGGACAAGGGTCCTATGGCTACACCTTC. Translation: CASSLPWAGQGSYGYTF.

This chain joins TRBV27 and TRBJ2-7; weak D call: TRBD1 (6 bases). V dropped 3 bases and J dropped 3 bases, with 18 bases sitting between them. CDR1 is MNHEY and CDR2 is SMNVEV in the germline V gene (reference sequence). The CDR3 is made up of 16 amino acids. CDR3 loop: CASSFKPRQDRYEQYF. CDR3 coding DNA: TGTGCCAGCAGTTTCAAGCCCCGACAGGACCGCTACGAGCAGTACTTC.

The CDR3 nucleotides read TGTGCCAGCAGTTTATCATCCATCAGGGAGACCCAGTACTTC. It is translated as CASSLSSIRETQYF. This chain connects TRBV27 to TRBJ2-5, with D hard to call. Per the germline V gene, CDR1 is MNHEY and CDR2 is SMNVEV (reference sequence). The CDR3 length is 14 residues. V was shortened by 0 bases and J by 5 bases, with 10 bases between the two germline ends.

V usage is TRBV6-1 and J usage is TRBJ2-3; tentative D call: TRBD2 (6 bases). The CDR3 contains 14 residues. CDR1 MNHNS and CDR2 SASEGT come from the germline V gene. The ends were cut back, 4 bases at V and 3 bases at J, with 11 bases in the middle. CDR3 region: CASSAVGGTDTQYF. As DNA, the CDR3 is TGTGCCAGCAGTGCGGTCGGAGGGACAGATACGCAGTATTTT.

The rearrangement uses TRBV4-2 and TRBJ1-2; no firm D call. The V gene's germline CDR1 is LGHNA and CDR2 YNFKEQ. Trimming shortened V by 0 bases and J by 8 bases, and 13 bases separated the two germline ends. This CDR3 has 14 residues. CDR3 protein: CASSQDLANGGYTF. The CDR3, as DNA: TGTGCCAGCAGCCAAGATCTCGCAAACGGGGGCTACACCTTC.

The V gene is TRBV19, the J gene TRBJ2-2, with 7 bases that match TRBD2. CDR3 size: 14 residues. In germline, CDR1 is LNHDA, CDR2 SQIVND (reference sequence). Trimming removed 6 bases from V and 3 bases from J; junction bases left unmatched: 4. This CDR3 is CASRGLGHTGELFF. In nucleotides, the CDR3 is TGTGCCAGTAGAGGACTAGGCCACACCGGGGAGCTGTTTTTT.

This chain uses TRBV2 with TRBJ2-7; possibly TRBD2 for D (5 bases). There are 14 residues in the CDR3. Looked up from germline, CDR1 is SNHLY and CDR2 is FYNNEI. Trimming left V 3 bases short and J 5 bases short, with 14 bases between. CDR3 nucleotide sequence: TGTGCCAGCAGTGAGGCCGGGGAATTCCACGAGCAGTACTTC. This codes for CASSEAGEFHEQYF.

This chain's CDR3 is CAISGGQDGELFF. The CDR3 nucleotides read TGTGCCATCAGTGGGGGTCAGGACGGGGAGCTGTTTTTT. The chain carries TRBV10-3 and TRBJ2-2; D ambiguous. Germline assignment: CDR1 ENHRY and CDR2 SYGVKD. V lost 4 bases and J 7 bases, leaving 10 bases between the germline ends. The CDR3 is made up of 13 amino acids.

Points on this clone: Other DNA sequences in this sample translate to the same CDR3. This rearrangement joins TRBV5-1 to TRBJ2-1, with 7 bases identical to TRBD2. The junction had 3 bases not matched to a gene; V was cut back by 0 bases and J by 3 bases. Germline V lookup: CDR1 SGHRS, CDR2 YFSETQ. This CDR3 comprises 15 residues. For the CDR3, the DNA is TGCGCCAGCAGCTTGGGTCTAGCGGACTACAATGAGCAGTTCTTC. This translates into CASSLGLADYNEQFF.

This clone was seen once. The CDR3 nucleotides read TGTGCCAGCAGCCGGACAGGGTCCGGGTACGAGCAGTACTTC. Translation gives CASSRTGSGYEQYF. The genes are TRBV7-3 and TRBJ2-7; TRBD1 matches at 8 bases. This CDR3 region has 14 residues. Germline loops: CDR1 SGHTA, CDR2 FQGTGA. V lost 5 bases to trimming and J lost 4 bases; unmatched junction nucleotides: 7.